A single T cell receptor beta chain is shown here with its context. Antigen: not known. The data were taken from a study of yellow fever vaccine responses in identical twins. Points from the study as a whole: Reportedly, twins showed a vaccine T cell response that looked partly convergent and partly personalized.

CDR1 SQVTM and CDR2 ANQGSEA come from the germline V gene. CDR3 length: 12 amino acids. With 2 bases removed from V and 0 bases from J, the gap between germline ends came to 5 bases. Using its own MiXCR run on the RT-PCR reads, TCRdb lists one record per CDR3 protein. The sample holds approximately 13,000 distinct CDR3 sequences, roughly 80% seen once. This clonotype was sampled from a woman aged 18-30 years who received the yellow fever vaccine. This chain links TRBV29-1 with TRBJ2-7; D is ambiguous. The sequenced sample was T cells from blood (PBMCs), unsorted or a sorted subset (not recorded which), obtained before or after yellow fever vaccination (not recorded which). CDR3 nucleotide sequence: TGCAGCGTTGAACATGACTCCTACGAGCAGTACTTC. This gives the protein CSVEHDSYEQYF.